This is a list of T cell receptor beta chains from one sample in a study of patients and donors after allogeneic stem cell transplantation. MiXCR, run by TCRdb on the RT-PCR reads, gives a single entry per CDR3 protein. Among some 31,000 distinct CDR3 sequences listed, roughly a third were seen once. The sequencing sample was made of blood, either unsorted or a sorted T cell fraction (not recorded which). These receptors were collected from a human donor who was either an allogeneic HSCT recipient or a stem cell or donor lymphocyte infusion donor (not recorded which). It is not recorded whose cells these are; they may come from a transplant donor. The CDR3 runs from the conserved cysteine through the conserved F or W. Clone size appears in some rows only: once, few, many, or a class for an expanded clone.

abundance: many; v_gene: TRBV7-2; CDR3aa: CASSAGRTEAFF
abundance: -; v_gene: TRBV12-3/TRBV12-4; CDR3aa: CASSLKRLAGQQETQYF
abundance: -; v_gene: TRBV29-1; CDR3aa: CSVEDSPSSPLHF
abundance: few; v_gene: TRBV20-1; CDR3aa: CSASRDRGSIYGYTF
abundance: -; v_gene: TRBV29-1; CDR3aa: CSVEGTSGPYEQYF
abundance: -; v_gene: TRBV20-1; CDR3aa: CSASTSGSGYEQYF
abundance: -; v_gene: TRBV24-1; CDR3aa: CATSDNYKSNKPQHF
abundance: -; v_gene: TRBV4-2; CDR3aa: CASSQLGLAGNTDTQYF
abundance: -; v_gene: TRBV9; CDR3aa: CASSAGDSHQRGNEKLFF
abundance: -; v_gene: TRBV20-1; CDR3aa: CSARDIGISYNEQFF
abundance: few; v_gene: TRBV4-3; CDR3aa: CASSQDRTASSYEQYF
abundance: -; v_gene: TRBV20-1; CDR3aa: CSAAPRDRGMSNQPQHF
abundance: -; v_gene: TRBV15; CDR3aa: CATSRTQGKSNQPQHF
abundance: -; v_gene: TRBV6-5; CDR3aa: CASSYVRGALTEAFF
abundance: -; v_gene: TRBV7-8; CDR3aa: CASSSLTGGEGYTF
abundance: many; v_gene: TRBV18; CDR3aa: CASSQPQNTEAFF
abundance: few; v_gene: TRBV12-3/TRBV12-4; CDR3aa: CASSFTGLVGDEQFF
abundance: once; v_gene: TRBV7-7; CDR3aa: CASSQDRDTYNEQFF
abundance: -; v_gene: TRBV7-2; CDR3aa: CASSLRQDYGYTF
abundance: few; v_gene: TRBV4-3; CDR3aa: CASSHWTGNQETQYF
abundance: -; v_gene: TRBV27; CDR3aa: CASSLSPGQILGETQYF
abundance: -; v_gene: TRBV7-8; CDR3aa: CASSLQGTPDQKLFF
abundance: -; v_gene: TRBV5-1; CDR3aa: CASSTGLDTYGYTF
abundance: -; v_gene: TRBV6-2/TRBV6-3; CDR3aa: CASSLWIDQPQHF
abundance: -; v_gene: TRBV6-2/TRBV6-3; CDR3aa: CATMGQFF
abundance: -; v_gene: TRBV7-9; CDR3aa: CASSFSSGTGDRNEQFF
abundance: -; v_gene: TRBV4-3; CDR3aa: CASSQDGGEGTEAFF
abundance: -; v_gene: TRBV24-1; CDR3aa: CATASTMNTEAFF
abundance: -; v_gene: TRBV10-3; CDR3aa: CAAQMRTNYEQYF
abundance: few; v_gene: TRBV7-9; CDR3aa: CATPTGYSGELFF
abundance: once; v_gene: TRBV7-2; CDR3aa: CASSLVGDGNYGYTF
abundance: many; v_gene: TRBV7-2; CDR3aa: CASSLQGPSNEKLFF
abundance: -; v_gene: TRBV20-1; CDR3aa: CSARFLKGFTEAFF
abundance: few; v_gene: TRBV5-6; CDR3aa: CASSFGTGKGKLFF
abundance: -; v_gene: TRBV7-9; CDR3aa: CASSLWPLRGYTF
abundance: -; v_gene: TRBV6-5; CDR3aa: CASRPAHRGANYGYTF
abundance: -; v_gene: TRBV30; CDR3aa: CAWSVRRSNEQFF
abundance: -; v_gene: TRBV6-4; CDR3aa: CASREGQQVTEAFF
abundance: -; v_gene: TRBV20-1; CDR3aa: CSVTGEASPLHF
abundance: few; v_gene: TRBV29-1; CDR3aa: CSVDRNTEAFF
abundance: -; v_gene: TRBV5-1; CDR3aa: CASSPGTSSTGELFF